The 26 T cell receptor beta chains below were found in one sample sequenced in a study of cytomegalovirus exposure and HLA in healthy donors. PCR primers comprised 60 Vbeta and 13 Jbeta primers. The table came from immunoSEQ multiplex PCR; TCRdb's copy has only in-frame clones and leaves some out. The data contain under 150,000 clones, approximately 78% of them singletons. Input material: PBMCs. The receptors stem from a woman between 40 and 50 years old in good health and CMV-seropositive.

This sequence joins TRBV14 and TRBJ2-1, with D perhaps TRBD1 (6 bases). Trimming cost V 0 bases and J 2 bases, with 20 bases left between them. CDR1 and CDR2 (germline): SGHDN, FVKESK. The CDR3 runs to 19 residues. The CDR3 sequence is CASSQDRVGQGRPYNEQFF. CDR3 nucleotides: TGTGCCAGCAGCCAAGATAGGGTAGGGCAGGGGCGCCCCTACAATGAGCAGTTCTTC. The entire variable domain, with the rest obtained from reference TRBV14 and TRBJ2-1, is as follows: EAGVTQFPSHSVIEKGQTVTLRCDPISGHDNLYWYRRVMGKEIKFLLHFVKESKQDESGMPNNRFLAERTGGTYSTLKVQPAELEDSGVYFCASSQDRVGQGRPYNEQFFGPGTRLTVL.

The genes are TRBV6-5 and TRBJ1-1; D is undetermined. V lost 6 bases, J lost 5 bases, and 7 bases lay in between. The CDR3 spans 11 residues. Germline V gives CDR1 MNHEY, CDR2 SVGAGI. The CDR3 DNA follows: TGTGCCAGCAGAAGCGGTACTGAAGCTTTCTTT. Amino acid sequence: CASRSGTEAFF.

The V call is TRBV7-8, the J call TRBJ2-1; tentatively, D is TRBD1 (5 bases). Trimming left V 2 bases short and J 0 bases short, with 11 bases between. Germline assignment: CDR1 SGHVS and CDR2 FQNEAQ. CDR3 size: 16 residues. The CDR3 protein is CASSLLGDSSYNEQFF. DNA for the CDR3: TGTGCCAGCAGCTTATTAGGGGATAGCTCCTACAATGAGCAGTTCTTC. The whole variable domain, filled in from reference TRBV7-8 and TRBJ2-1, reads GAGVSQSPRYKVAKRGQDVALRCDPISGHVSLFWYQQALGQGPEFLTYFQNEAQLDKSGLPSDRFFAERPEGSVSTLKIQRTQQEDSAVYLCASSLLGDSSYNEQFFGPGTRLTVL.

The chain employs TRBV7-9 and TRBJ2-5; D is perhaps TRBD2 (6 bases). With the DNA end fitting TRBJ2-7 better, the J assignment may be wrong. CDR1 and CDR2 (germline): SEHNR, FQNEAQ (reference sequence). CDR3 length: 14 residues. CDR3 in DNA: TGTGCCAGCGTAACAACGGGGGTCCTCAGCGAGCAGTACTTC. It translates to CASVTTGVLSEQYF.

In regard to this clone: The sample holds other DNA sequences that translate to the same CDR3. The genes are TRBV6-6 and TRBJ2-1; 8 bases fit TRBD2. Losses at the gene ends were 5 bases for V and 11 bases for J; bases not matched to a gene: 14. CDR3 size: 15 residues. Germline-derived CDR1 and CDR2 are MNHNY and SVGAGI (reference sequence). DNA for the CDR3: TGTGCCAGCAGTGAGCCGGGACTAGGGGAATATAAGCAGTTCTTC. Amino acids: CASSEPGLGEYKQFF.

The chain uses TRBV10-3 and TRBJ2-5; maybe TRBD2 (6 bases). CDR1 and CDR2 (germline): ENHRY, SYGVKD. V gave up 6 bases and J gave up 5 bases, with 7 bases separating them. The CDR3 runs 11 residues. Here the CDR3 reads CAIRGRETQYF. As DNA, the CDR3 is TGTGCCATCAGAGGGAGGGAGACCCAGTACTTC.

This clone was seen a single time. The gene calls are TRBV18 and TRBJ1-3; D is unresolved. This CDR3 region has 15 residues. V dropped 3 bases and J dropped 0 bases, with 9 bases sitting between them. Germline assignment: CDR1 KGHSH and CDR2 LQKENI. CDR3 in amino acids: CASSPEMASGNTIYF. In DNA form, the CDR3 reads TGTGCCAGCTCACCGGAGATGGCCTCTGGAAACACCATATATTTT.

V usage is TRBV7-8 and J usage is TRBJ1-3; D is undetermined. The CDR3 length is 13 residues. V dropped 6 bases and J dropped 2 bases, with 8 bases sitting between them. CDR1 is SGHVS and CDR2 is FQNEAQ in the germline V gene. DNA for the CDR3: TGTGCCAGCAGGACCGAGGCTGGAAACACCATATATTTT. Its translation: CASRTEAGNTIYF.

The rearrangement uses TRBV6-5 and TRBJ1-5; possibly TRBD1 for D (6 bases). The CDR3 is made up of 13 amino acids. The germline V gene has CDR1 MNHEY and CDR2 SVGAGI. Trimming left V 6 bases short and J 7 bases short, with 13 bases between. CDR3 amino acids: CASSQTRGQPQHF. CDR3 nucleotides: TGTGCCAGCAGCCAAACCAGGGGACAGCCCCAGCATTTT.

The CDR3 nucleotides read TGTGCCAGCACTCCAGGGGTTGGTTCAATTTACGAGCAGTACTTC. Translation: CASTPGVGSIYEQYF. The V gene is TRBV6-5, the J gene TRBJ2-7; perhaps TRBD1 as D (6 bases). The ends were cut back, 7 bases at V and 4 bases at J, with 20 bases in the middle. CDR3 size: 15 residues. Germline CDR1 reads MNHEY; CDR2 reads SVGAGI.

The J gene is TRBJ1-2, the V gene TRBV14; no firm D call. V lost 0 bases and J 3 bases, leaving 8 bases between the germline ends. CDR3 length: 14 amino acids. Germline V gene sequence: CDR1 SGHDN, CDR2 FVKESK. CDR3 sequence: CASSQERAYYGYTF. In nucleotides, the CDR3 is TGTGCCAGCAGCCAAGAGCGGGCCTACTATGGCTACACCTTC.

This chain uses TRBV28 with TRBJ2-2; TRBD2 aligns across 8 bases. Germline CDR1 and CDR2: MDHEN and SYDVKM. Unmatched junction bases numbered 8, after V lost 2 bases and J lost 6 bases. The CDR3 is 16 amino acids. The CDR3 nucleotides read TGTGCCAGCAGTTTAATCGGGGGGGGTGTCCCCGGGGAGCTGTTTTTT. This codes for CASSLIGGGVPGELFF. The variable domain in full, with the rest retrieved from reference TRBV28 and TRBJ2-2, is DVKVTQSSRYLVKRTGEKVFLECVQDMDHENMFWYRQDPGLGLRLIYFSYDVKMKEKGDIPEGYSVSREKKERFSLILESASTNQTSMYLCASSLIGGGVPGELFFGEGSRLTVL.

The chain recombines TRBV2 with TRBJ2-2, with 7 bases aligning to TRBD2. The V segment lost 5 bases and the J segment 7 bases; nucleotides outside the gene matches: 10. The germline CDR1 and CDR2 sequences are SNHLY and FYNNEI. This CDR3 is 15 amino acids long. The CDR3 DNA reads TGTGCCAGCAGTCCTGCAGGGAGGGTGGACGGGGAGCTGTTTTTT. It yields the protein CASSPAGRVDGELFF.

The chain links TRBV18 to TRBJ2-5; D uncertain. The CDR3 runs 14 residues. The V and J ends lost 1 base and 2 bases respectively, with 8 bases between them. Germline CDR1 and CDR2: KGHSH and LQKENI. CDR3 in amino acids: CASSPLPDQETQYF. The CDR3, as DNA: TGTGCCAGCTCACCACTTCCAGATCAAGAGACCCAGTACTTC.

The rearrangement links TRBV4-2 to TRBJ2-5; TRBD2 matches 11 bases. The J call is in doubt because the DNA end fits TRBJ2-7 better. The germline CDR1 and CDR2 sequences are LGHNA and YNFKEQ. CDR3 length equals 17 residues. The DNA of the CDR3 is TGTGCCAGCAGCCAAGTTAGCGGGAGGGTTGCGTCCTACGAGCAGTACTTC. It translates to CASSQVSGRVASYEQYF.

CDR3 region: CASSAWAGRRETQYF. The DNA for the CDR3 is TGTGCCAGCAGCGCGTGGGCGGGCAGGAGAGAGACCCAGTACTTC. The rearrangement links TRBV9 to TRBJ2-5; perhaps TRBD2 as D (5 bases). The CDR3 length is 15 residues. The V end lost 3 bases, the J end lost 4 bases, and 16 bases lay between the germline ends. Germline loops: CDR1 SGDLS, CDR2 YYNGEE.

The genes are TRBV7-2 and TRBJ2-7; 10 bases map to TRBD2. Per germline, CDR1 SGHTA and CDR2 FQGNSA. The V and J ends lost 2 bases and 2 bases, in that order; junction bases with no gene match: 3. The CDR3 is 15 amino acids. Written as DNA, the CDR3 is TGTGCCAGCAGCTTAACTAGCGGGGCTACCTACGAGCAGTACTTC. Amino acid sequence: CASSLTSGATYEQYF. Based on the CDR3 plus reference TRBV7-2 and TRBJ2-7, the full variable domain is GAGVSQSPSNKVTEKGKDVELRCDPISGHTALYWYRQSLGQGLEFLIYFQGNSAPDKSGLPSDRFSAERTGGSVSTLTIQRTQQEDSAVYLCASSLTSGATYEQYFGPGTRLTVT.

The rearrangement joins TRBV5-1 to TRBJ1-1; D gene uncertain. Per germline, CDR1 SGHRS and CDR2 YFSETQ. Trimming pared 4 bases from V and 0 bases from J, leaving 13 bases between. The CDR3 has 15 amino acids. The CDR3 protein is CASSALGGLNTEAFF. DNA for the CDR3: TGCGCCAGCAGCGCCCTCGGAGGATTGAACACTGAAGCTTTCTTT.

The chain combines TRBV15 with TRBJ2-1; D gene unclear. V shed 4 bases and J shed 8 bases, with 9 bases lying between them. The CDR3 length is 12 residues. Germline V gene data show CDR1 as LNHNV and CDR2 as YYDKDF (reference sequence). This chain's CDR3 is CATSTRLHEQFF. The DNA for the CDR3 is TGTGCCACCAGCACACGCCTACATGAGCAGTTCTTC.

The rearrangement uses TRBV15 and TRBJ2-1; 8 bases line up with TRBD2. The CDR3 extends over 16 amino acids. Germline values: CDR1 LNHNV, CDR2 YYDKDF (reference sequence). Germline trimming cut 0 bases from V and 1 base from J; bases unmatched to any gene: 2. CDR3 in amino acids: CATSRDGGRSYNEQFF. The CDR3, as DNA: TGTGCCACCAGCAGAGATGGCGGGAGGTCCTACAATGAGCAGTTCTTC.

This clone was detected a few times. The V and J genes are TRBV7-9 and TRBJ2-2, with 9 bases matching TRBD2. Germline CDR1 and CDR2: SEHNR and FQNEAQ (reference sequence). CDR3 length: 16 amino acids. With V trimmed by 5 bases and J by 6 bases, 10 bases remained unmatched. DNA for the CDR3: TGTGCCAGCAGCGCGACCGTAGCGGGAGATTCCGGGGAGCTGTTTTTT. Amino acids: CASSATVAGDSGELFF.

The chain combines TRBV6-5 with TRBJ2-7; weak D call: TRBD1 (6 bases). The CDR3 loop spans 14 amino acids. CDR1 MNHEY and CDR2 SVGAGI come from the germline V gene. The V end was cut by 3 bases, the J end by 3 bases, with 12 bases between. The CDR3 spells CASSYSKGGYEQYF. CDR3 nucleotide sequence: TGTGCCAGCAGTTATTCAAAAGGGGGCTACGAGCAGTACTTC.

The V gene is TRBV6-5, the J gene TRBJ2-1; D unresolved. CDR1 MNHEY and CDR2 SVGAGI come from the germline V gene. V lost 0 bases, J lost 7 bases, and 16 bases lay in between. This CDR3 comprises 16 residues. The CDR3 region is CASSYSRLLDVNEQFF. The CDR3 region has the DNA TGTGCCAGCAGTTACTCGAGACTCCTCGACGTAAATGAGCAGTTCTTC.

The chain couples TRBV19 to TRBJ2-3, with 9 bases aligning to TRBD2. CDR3 length: 15 residues. Looked up from germline, CDR1 is LNHDA and CDR2 is SQIVND (reference sequence). V dropped 3 bases and J dropped 0; count of bases not matched to a gene: 1. This CDR3 reads CASSISGGSTDTQYF. In DNA form, the CDR3 reads TGTGCCAGTAGTATCAGCGGGGGGAGCACAGATACGCAGTATTTT.

This clone occurred a few times. The CDR3 loop reads CASSYDGGVYGYTF. As DNA, the CDR3 is TGTGCCAGCAGCTACGACGGGGGAGTCTATGGCTACACCTTC. J is TRBJ1-2 and V is TRBV28; possibly TRBD1 for D (5 bases). V lost 6 bases and J 4 bases, leaving 15 bases between the germline ends. The CDR3 spans 14 residues. Germline assignment: CDR1 MDHEN and CDR2 SYDVKM.

The chain has TRBV13 and TRBJ1-1; D not certain. CDR3 length equals 14 residues. Between the trimmed V and J ends, which lost 3 bases and 2 bases, there was a span of 10 bases. The V gene's germline CDR1 is PRHDT and CDR2 FYEKMQ (reference sequence). The CDR3 coding sequence is TGTGCCAGCAGCTTCCGGCGGGGAAACACTGAAGCTTTCTTT. This codes for CASSFRRGNTEAFF.